One T cell receptor (beta chain) is described in this entry. Its specificity is not known. This CDR3 comprises 18 residues. V was cut by 3 bases and J by 10 bases, with 25 bases left in between. The germline V gene encodes CDR1 MNHEY and CDR2 SVGAGI. This specimen belongs to a study of T cell repertoires in cytomegalovirus infection. Study information: Well-studied HLA-B-restricted CMV epitopes were used in the study alongside recently identified HLA-C-restricted ones. Indicated by public TCR beta signatures were CMV infection and matching HLA type. Whole-study findings and limits: Cumulated frequencies of public TCR beta families served to identify carriers of CMV plus the relevant HLA. The ex vivo response was dominated by HLA-C-restricted CMV-specific TCR beta clonotypes.

TCRdb re-called the reads through MiXCR, storing one row per CDR3 protein. The repertoire includes 700,000 to 950,000 distinct CDR3 sequences, around a third of them detected once, and around 12% sits in the top ten. This TCR derives from a human donor in good health (CMV status not recorded). Some clones in this sample may be carry-over from other donors' samples. The sample in question was cultured CD8+ T cells from PBMCs, obtained from culture after CMV antigen stimulation. This chain uses TRBV6-5 with TRBJ1-6; possible D gene TRBD1, 5 bases. The CDR3 DNA sequence: TGTGCCAGCAGTTATTGGGTCAATGGGGGATTGAAACTGTCACCCCTCCACTTT. Translated, it gives CASSYWVNGGLKLSPLHF.